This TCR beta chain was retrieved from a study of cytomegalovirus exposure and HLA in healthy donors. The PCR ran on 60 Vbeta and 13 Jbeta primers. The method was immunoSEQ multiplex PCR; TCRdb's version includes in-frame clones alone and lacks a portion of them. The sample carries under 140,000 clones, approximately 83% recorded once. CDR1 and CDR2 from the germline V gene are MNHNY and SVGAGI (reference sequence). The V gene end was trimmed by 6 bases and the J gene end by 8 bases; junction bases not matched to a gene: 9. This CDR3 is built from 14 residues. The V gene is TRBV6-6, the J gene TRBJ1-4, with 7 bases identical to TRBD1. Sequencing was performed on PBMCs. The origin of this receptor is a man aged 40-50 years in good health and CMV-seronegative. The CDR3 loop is CASSATGSREKLFF. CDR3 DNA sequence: TGTGCCAGCAGCGCGACAGGGTCTCGGGAAAAACTGTTTTTT.